This T cell receptor (beta chain) emerged from a study of cytomegalovirus exposure and HLA in healthy donors. Trimming left V 1 base short and J 4 bases short, with 5 bases between. The germline V gene has CDR1 SGHTA and CDR2 FQGTGA. The CDR3 has 12 amino acids. The PCR made use of 60 Vbeta and 13 Jbeta primers. Measured with immunoSEQ multiplex PCR; TCRdb has only the in-frame clones, and not every one. The repertoire holds about 95,000 clones, with approximately 72% as singletons. Sequences were obtained from PBMCs. This rearrangement joins TRBV7-3 to TRBJ2-7, with D unresolved. The receptor's source is a woman in her thirties or forties in good health and CMV-seropositive. The CDR3 bases are TGTGCCAGCAGCTTAATCGGGTACGAGCAGTACTTC. It encodes CASSLIGYEQYF.